A single sample gave rise to the 14 T cell receptor beta chains below, sequenced in a study of blood T cell repertoires in COVID-19. Repertoires were generated with immunoSEQ multiplex PCR, while TCRdb's copy carries only in-frame clones and drops some. The repertoire consists of about 220,000 clones, with about 88% occurring once and the leading ten covering under 3.5%. Sample: peripheral blood. The receptors shown here come from a man in his forties or fifties who had recovered from COVID-19.

CDR3 sequence: CASSPPRVAEQFF. DNA of the CDR3: TGTGCCAGCAGTCCCCCGAGGGTAGCGGAGCAGTTCTTC. The V and J genes are TRBV6-5 and TRBJ2-1; maybe TRBD2 (5 bases). With 5 bases removed from V and 10 bases from J, the gap between germline ends came to 15 bases. The CDR3 loop spans 13 amino acids. Germline V gives CDR1 MNHEY, CDR2 SVGAGI.

CDR3 in DNA: TGTGCCTGGAGTGGTGGGACAGGGGGCGGGAATGAGCAGTTCTTC. This translates into CAWSGGTGGGNEQFF. The V and J genes are TRBV30 and TRBJ2-1; 12 positions match TRBD1. V shed 1 base, J shed 7 bases, and the junction held 5 bases outside the gene matches. Germline V CDR1 and CDR2: GTSNPN, SVGIG (reference sequence). The CDR3 consists of 15 residues.

The rearrangement joins TRBV7-2 to TRBJ1-3; D may be TRBD1 (5 bases). The CDR3 consists of 16 residues. The V end lost 0 bases, the J end lost 0 bases, and 9 bases lay between the germline ends. Germline V gene data show CDR1 as SGHTA and CDR2 as FQGNSA. Written as DNA, the CDR3 is TGTGCCAGCAGCTTAGCGGGGGGTTTCTCTGGAAACACCATATATTTT. It encodes CASSLAGGFSGNTIYF.

CDR3 residues: CASSAGGLAGGPFGELFF. In DNA, the CDR3 is TGTGCCAGCAGTGCGGGGGGACTAGCGGGAGGGCCTTTCGGGGAGCTGTTTTTT. This chain joins TRBV28 and TRBJ2-2; 16 bases map to TRBD2. Unmatched junction bases numbered 10, after V lost 5 bases and J lost 7 bases. CDR1 is MDHEN and CDR2 is SYDVKM in the germline V gene. The CDR3 spans 18 residues.

This chain joins TRBV30 and TRBJ2-1, with a weak D call TRBD2 (6 bases). Germline CDR1 reads GTSNPN; CDR2 reads SVGIG (reference sequence). The ends were cut back, 3 bases at V and 5 bases at J, with 11 bases in the middle. This CDR3 contains 13 residues. CDR3 region: CAWSDGGHNEQFF. The CDR3, as DNA: TGTGCCTGGAGCGACGGGGGTCACAATGAGCAGTTCTTC. The entire variable domain, with the rest obtained from reference TRBV30 and TRBJ2-1, is as follows: SQTIHQWPATLVQPVGSPLSLECTVEGTSNPNLYWYRQAAGRGLQLLFYSVGIGQISSEVPQNLSASRPQDRQFILSSKKLLLSDSGFYLCAWSDGGHNEQFFGPGTRLTVL.

This clone has only one observation. The V call is TRBV5-1, the J call TRBJ2-3, with TRBD2 matching 11 bases. This CDR3 has 15 amino acids. The V segment lost 5 bases and the J segment 7 bases; nucleotides outside the gene matches: 9. In germline, CDR1 is SGHRS, CDR2 YFSETQ. CDR3 sequence reads: CASRGSGREMNTQYF. CDR3 coding DNA: TGCGCCAGCAGGGGTAGCGGGAGGGAAATGAATACGCAGTATTTT.

J is TRBJ1-4 and V is TRBV2, with D unclear. V was clipped by 5 bases and J by 5 bases, with 12 bases between them. CDR1 is SNHLY and CDR2 is FYNNEI in the germline V gene. There are 14 residues in the CDR3. CDR3 bases: TGTGCCAGCAGTCCTGCGGAACTCAATGAAAAACTGTTTTTT. Encoded protein: CASSPAELNEKLFF.

The J gene is TRBJ1-1, the V gene TRBV19; tentatively, D is TRBD1 (5 bases). Germline values: CDR1 LNHDA, CDR2 SQIVND (reference sequence). The CDR3 loop spans 14 amino acids. V dropped 5 bases and J dropped 6 bases, with 16 bases sitting between them. DNA for the CDR3: TGTGCCAGTAGTTGGTGGCTCGAAGGGGCTGAAGCTTTCTTT. Translated, it gives CASSWWLEGAEAFF.

The chain carries TRBV5-1 and TRBJ2-5; TRBD2 matches 7 bases. The CDR3 is made up of 12 amino acids. After removal of 6 bases from V and 3 bases from J, the junction contained 2 bases not matched to a gene. Germline CDR1 is SGHRS and CDR2 is YFSETQ. The CDR3 is CASTSGEETQYF. The CDR3 DNA is TGCGCCAGCACCAGCGGGGAAGAGACCCAGTACTTC.

The chain employs TRBV27 and TRBJ2-7, with 10 bases lining up with TRBD2. Unmatched junction bases numbered 11, after V lost 2 bases and J lost 1 base. CDR1 MNHEY and CDR2 SMNVEV come from the germline V gene (reference sequence). The CDR3 length is 18 residues. For the CDR3, the DNA is TGTGCCAGCAGTTTACGGTTCCCGACTAGCGGGCCTTCCTACGAGCAGTACTTC. It specifies CASSLRFPTSGPSYEQYF.

The chain links TRBV10-1 to TRBJ2-1; D is possibly TRBD2 (5 bases). Trimming cost V 1 base and J 13 bases, with 23 bases left between them. This CDR3 contains 16 residues. Germline V gene lookup returns CDR1 WNHNN and CDR2 SYGVQD (reference sequence). The CDR3 sequence: CASSEWAGVAPTTQFF. The CDR3, as DNA: TGCGCCAGCAGTGAGTGGGCCGGGGTTGCACCCACAACCCAGTTCTTC.

The V call is TRBV9, the J call TRBJ2-7, with 7 bases aligning to TRBD1. The V gene end was trimmed by 4 bases and the J gene end by 2 bases; junction bases not matched to a gene: 9. CDR3 length equals 15 residues. Germline V CDR1 and CDR2: SGDLS, YYNGEE. CDR3 sequence: CASSPRQGNTYEQYF. In DNA, the CDR3 is TGTGCCAGCAGCCCTCGACAGGGAAATACCTACGAGCAGTACTTC.

The V gene is TRBV19, the J gene TRBJ1-1; no clear D gene. Germline V gene lookup returns CDR1 LNHDA and CDR2 SQIVND (reference sequence). The CDR3 contains 13 residues. V was shortened by 9 bases and J by 3 bases, with 14 bases between the two germline ends. The CDR3 coding sequence is TGTGCCAGCCTCACCGAGGGTGACACTGAAGCTTTCTTT. Translating gives CASLTEGDTEAFF.

V usage is TRBV2 and J usage is TRBJ1-1; unclear D gene. V was trimmed by 4 bases and J by 4 bases, leaving 10 bases between them. This CDR3 has 13 residues. Germline CDR1 is SNHLY and CDR2 is FYNNEI. The CDR3 nucleotides are TGTGCCAGCAGTGGAGAGGGAGGCACTGAAGCTTTCTTT. This translates into CASSGEGGTEAFF.